This is a list of T cell receptor beta chains from one sample in a study of read filtering for tumor transcriptome and immune sequencing. One entry per CDR3 protein results from TCRdb running MiXCR on the reads. The table has tens of thousands of distinct CDR3 sequences, 20% to 25% seen once. Specimen: a population of CD138-negative cells sorted from bone marrow. The receptors originated from a donor at least 40 years old with multiple myeloma. CDR3s include the opening cysteine and the closing phenylalanine or tryptophan. Each record gives: J gene, V gene, D gene, clone size, CDR3 DNA, CDR3 protein. D genes are given only for firm matches. A clone size is listed for some rows: how often the clone was seen (once, few, many), or a class if it is expanded.

j_call: TRBJ2-7; v_call: TRBV6-5; d_call: TRBD1; clone_size: -; cdr3_nt: TGTGCCAGCAGTTACTGGAGGACAGGGACCTACGAGCAGTACTTC; cdr3_aa: CASSYWRTGTYEQYF
j_call: TRBJ1-1; v_call: TRBV27; d_call: -; clone_size: many; cdr3_nt: TGTGCCAGCAGTACTCGTACGAGCACTGAAGCTTTCTTT; cdr3_aa: CASSTRTSTEAFF
j_call: TRBJ2-3; v_call: TRBV12-3/TRBV12-4; d_call: TRBD2; clone_size: many; cdr3_nt: TGTGCCAGCAGTTTCGCTACTAGCGGGGCAGATACGCAGTATTTT; cdr3_aa: CASSFATSGADTQYF
j_call: TRBJ1-5; v_call: TRBV7-8; d_call: -; clone_size: many; cdr3_nt: TGTGCCAGCAGCTTAGAACGGACTTATCAGCCCCAGCATTTT; cdr3_aa: CASSLERTYQPQHF
j_call: TRBJ1-1; v_call: TRBV30; d_call: -; clone_size: many; cdr3_nt: TGTGCCTGGAGTGTGTGGAACACTGAAGCTTTCTTT; cdr3_aa: CAWSVWNTEAFF
j_call: TRBJ2-7; v_call: TRBV7-8; d_call: TRBD1; clone_size: medium-sized; cdr3_nt: TGTGCCAGCAGCATAAGACAGGGGCCCTCCTACGAGCAGTACTTC; cdr3_aa: CASSIRQGPSYEQYF
j_call: TRBJ2-5; v_call: TRBV29-1; d_call: -; clone_size: many; cdr3_nt: TGCAGCGTTGATTATCGGAAAGGAGAGACCCAGTACTTC; cdr3_aa: CSVDYRKGETQYF
j_call: TRBJ2-5; v_call: TRBV30; d_call: -; clone_size: few; cdr3_nt: TGTGCCTGGAGTCTTAGAGGGGAGACCCAGTACTTC; cdr3_aa: CAWSLRGETQYF
j_call: TRBJ2-5; v_call: TRBV12-5; d_call: -; clone_size: many; cdr3_nt: TGTGCTAGTGGTTTGGGTCGGACTACTCAAGAGACCCAGTACTTC; cdr3_aa: CASGLGRTTQETQYF
j_call: TRBJ2-2; v_call: TRBV19; d_call: TRBD1; clone_size: -; cdr3_nt: TGTGCCAGTTACGGGACAGGGGGGGCCGGGGAGCTGTTTTTT; cdr3_aa: CASYGTGGAGELFF
j_call: TRBJ2-7; v_call: TRBV30; d_call: TRBD1; clone_size: many; cdr3_nt: TGTGCCTGGACTATTCGACCGGGACAGGGGTCCTACGAGCAGTACTTC; cdr3_aa: CAWTIRPGQGSYEQYF
j_call: TRBJ1-5; v_call: TRBV28; d_call: -; clone_size: many; cdr3_nt: TGTGCCAGCAGTAGGGTCCGGAACAATCAGCCCCAGCATTTT; cdr3_aa: CASSRVRNNQPQHF
j_call: TRBJ2-3; v_call: TRBV19; d_call: TRBD2; clone_size: few; cdr3_nt: TGTGCCAGTGTTGGGCGGGAGAGACCAGATACGCAGTATTTT; cdr3_aa: CASVGRERPDTQYF
j_call: TRBJ2-1; v_call: TRBV4-1; d_call: TRBD2; clone_size: medium-sized; cdr3_nt: TGCGCCAGCAGCCAAGAGTTAAGCGGGAGGGCCCATGAGCAGTTCTTC; cdr3_aa: CASSQELSGRAHEQFF
j_call: TRBJ2-1; v_call: TRBV20-1; d_call: TRBD2; clone_size: few; cdr3_nt: TGCAGTGCTAGAGAGCCGGGGGGGCACAATGAGCAGTTCTTC; cdr3_aa: CSAREPGGHNEQFF
j_call: TRBJ1-1; v_call: TRBV29-1; d_call: TRBD1; clone_size: many; cdr3_nt: TGCAGCGTTGCTAGACAGGGGTCCACTGAAGCTTTCTTT; cdr3_aa: CSVARQGSTEAFF
j_call: TRBJ2-1; v_call: TRBV7-2; d_call: -; clone_size: many; cdr3_nt: TGTGCCAGCAGCTTAGACGGATACTCCTACAATGAGCAGTTCTTC; cdr3_aa: CASSLDGYSYNEQFF
j_call: TRBJ2-5; v_call: TRBV10-3; d_call: TRBD1; clone_size: few; cdr3_nt: TGTGCCATCAGTGGACAGGGAAGAGAGACCCAGTACTTC; cdr3_aa: CAISGQGRETQYF
j_call: TRBJ2-2; v_call: TRBV10-1; d_call: -; clone_size: -; cdr3_nt: TGCGCCAGCCAGGGAAGGAACACCAGGGAACTGTTTTTT; cdr3_aa: CASQGRNTRELFF
j_call: TRBJ2-7; v_call: TRBV29-1; d_call: -; clone_size: many; cdr3_nt: TGCAGCGTTGACGGGGACTCCTACGAGCAGTACTTC; cdr3_aa: CSVDGDSYEQYF
j_call: TRBJ2-7; v_call: TRBV10-1; d_call: -; clone_size: -; cdr3_nt: TGCTCCAGCAGTGGGGACTGGGGCTCCTACGAGCAGTACTTC; cdr3_aa: CSSSGDWGSYEQYF
j_call: TRBJ2-5; v_call: TRBV7-3; d_call: TRBD2; clone_size: many; cdr3_nt: TGTGCCAGCAGCGCTACGGGGGGGATGGAGACCCAGTACTTC; cdr3_aa: CASSATGGMETQYF
j_call: TRBJ2-3; v_call: TRBV12-3/TRBV12-4; d_call: -; clone_size: few; cdr3_nt: TGTGCCAGCAGTTTAAAGGACAGACGACGCACAGATACGCAGTATTTT; cdr3_aa: CASSLKDRRRTDTQYF
j_call: TRBJ2-5; v_call: TRBV15; d_call: -; clone_size: many; cdr3_nt: TGTGCCACCAGCATAGTTCGGGGGTTCGTTGAGACCCAGTACTTC; cdr3_aa: CATSIVRGFVETQYF
j_call: TRBJ2-3; v_call: TRBV6-5; d_call: -; clone_size: few; cdr3_nt: TGTGCCAGCCGTGCAGATACGCAGTATTTT; cdr3_aa: CASRADTQYF
j_call: TRBJ2-3; v_call: TRBV2; d_call: TRBD2; clone_size: -; cdr3_nt: TGTGCCAGCAGCCTGACTAGCGGGGCAAATTCAGATTCGCAGTATTTT; cdr3_aa: CASSLTSGANSDSQYF
j_call: TRBJ2-6; v_call: TRBV2; d_call: -; clone_size: many; cdr3_nt: TGTGCCAGCAGCAGGGACACTGGGGCCAACGTCCTGACTTTC; cdr3_aa: CASSRDTGANVLTF
j_call: TRBJ2-3; v_call: TRBV4-1; d_call: -; clone_size: many; cdr3_nt: TGCGCCAGCAGCCAAGAATGGGTATTCACAAATACGCAGTATTTT; cdr3_aa: CASSQEWVFTNTQYF
j_call: TRBJ2-7; v_call: TRBV6-5; d_call: TRBD1; clone_size: many; cdr3_nt: TGTGCCAGCAGTTACTCCGGAGGACAGGGATTGCACTACGAGCAGTACTTC; cdr3_aa: CASSYSGGQGLHYEQYF
j_call: TRBJ1-2; v_call: TRBV5-1; d_call: -; clone_size: few; cdr3_nt: TGCGCCAGCAGCTTGGGGACAGAAAGACGAGCTAACTATGGCTACACCTTC; cdr3_aa: CASSLGTERRANYGYTF
j_call: TRBJ2-7; v_call: TRBV6-5; d_call: -; clone_size: few; cdr3_nt: TGTGCCAGCAGTTACTCAGAGGGGGGCGGGGATACCTACGAGCAGTACTTC; cdr3_aa: CASSYSEGGGDTYEQYF
j_call: TRBJ2-7; v_call: TRBV7-2; d_call: -; clone_size: -; cdr3_nt: TGTGCCAGCAGCCAAACGGGGTCTGGGCAGCAGTACTTC; cdr3_aa: CASSQTGSGQQYF
j_call: TRBJ1-2; v_call: TRBV12-3/TRBV12-4; d_call: -; clone_size: -; cdr3_nt: TGTGCCGGCAGCCTTGGTTCGGCAGGTGGTAGGGCCTTC; cdr3_aa: CAGSLGSAGGRAF
j_call: TRBJ2-2; v_call: TRBV28; d_call: TRBD2; clone_size: -; cdr3_nt: TGTGCCAGCACCTGGACTAGCGTGACCGGGGAGCTGTTTTTT; cdr3_aa: CASTWTSVTGELFF
j_call: TRBJ2-1; v_call: TRBV24-1; d_call: TRBD2; clone_size: many; cdr3_nt: TGTGCCACCAGTGATTCACGGGTCACAGCGGGGGGGCGAGGAGAGCAGTTCTTC; cdr3_aa: CATSDSRVTAGGRGEQFF
j_call: TRBJ1-2; v_call: TRBV29-1; d_call: -; clone_size: many; cdr3_nt: TGCAGCGTTGAAAGGACCTATTCTAACTATGGCTACACCTTC; cdr3_aa: CSVERTYSNYGYTF
j_call: TRBJ1-1; v_call: TRBV6-5; d_call: TRBD1; clone_size: many; cdr3_nt: TGTGCCAGCAGTTACTCAAGGCCAGGGGGATACACTGAAGCTTTCTTT; cdr3_aa: CASSYSRPGGYTEAFF
j_call: TRBJ2-7; v_call: TRBV29-1; d_call: -; clone_size: -; cdr3_nt: TGCAGCGTTAGGGGGGGGGAGATCTACGAGCAGTGCTTC; cdr3_aa: CSVRGGEIYEQCF
j_call: TRBJ2-1; v_call: TRBV14; d_call: -; clone_size: many; cdr3_nt: TGTGCCAGCAGCCCGGGACCCCCAGTGGGGAATGAGCAGTTCTTC; cdr3_aa: CASSPGPPVGNEQFF
j_call: TRBJ1-1; v_call: TRBV24-1; d_call: TRBD1; clone_size: many; cdr3_nt: TGTGCCACCAGTGATCCCGACAGGGGGAACACTGAAGCTTTCTTT; cdr3_aa: CATSDPDRGNTEAFF
j_call: TRBJ2-7; v_call: TRBV7-6; d_call: -; clone_size: many; cdr3_nt: TGTGCCAGCAGCTTAGCAGAGTACGAGCAGTACTTC; cdr3_aa: CASSLAEYEQYF
j_call: TRBJ2-1; v_call: TRBV12-3/TRBV12-4; d_call: TRBD2; clone_size: many; cdr3_nt: TGTGCCAGCATCGCGAGCGGGAGGGTTATCAATGAGCAGTTCTTC; cdr3_aa: CASIASGRVINEQFF
j_call: TRBJ2-1; v_call: TRBV6-2/TRBV6-3; d_call: -; clone_size: -; cdr3_nt: TGTGCCAGCGTCCTCCACAACGGGAGATCATATGAGCAGTTCTTC; cdr3_aa: CASVLHNGRSYEQFF
j_call: TRBJ2-1; v_call: TRBV6-1; d_call: TRBD2; clone_size: many; cdr3_nt: TGTGCCAGCAGTGAACGGATTAGCGGGAGTTATGAGCAGTTCTTC; cdr3_aa: CASSERISGSYEQFF
j_call: TRBJ1-4; v_call: TRBV30; d_call: -; clone_size: many; cdr3_nt: TGTGCCTGGAGTGCAACTAATGAAAAACTGTTTTTT; cdr3_aa: CAWSATNEKLFF
j_call: TRBJ2-1; v_call: TRBV7-9; d_call: TRBD2; clone_size: medium-sized; cdr3_nt: TGTGCCAGCAGCCTCTTAGCGGGAGTGGGGGATGAGCAGTTCTTC; cdr3_aa: CASSLLAGVGDEQFF
j_call: TRBJ2-7; v_call: TRBV7-9; d_call: TRBD2; clone_size: few; cdr3_nt: TGTGCCAGCAGCTTAGCCGGGACTAACGAGCAGTACTTC; cdr3_aa: CASSLAGTNEQYF